This T cell receptor (beta chain) derives from a study of blood T cell repertoires in COVID-19. Whole-study context: The United States, Italy and Spain provided the acute and convalescent COVID-19 samples. The analysed material was cDNA or gDNA that came from T cells, B-cell-depleted T cells, or PBMCs.

CDR1 MDHEN and CDR2 SYDVKM come from the germline V gene. V lost 5 bases and J 6 bases, leaving 13 bases between the germline ends. The CDR3 is made up of 13 amino acids. Original handling: Reference gene primer amplification gave estimated nucleated cell counts. Profiling relied on immunoSEQ multiplex PCR, and the TCRdb table lists in-frame clones only, not all of them. Clonal size and the V and J genes are those of that table, whereas D and trimming came from the DNA. The sample holds roughly 30,000 clones; about two thirds are singletons and the top ten take roughly 20%. This clone was counted once.

J is TRBJ1-1 and V is TRBV28, with a possible D match to TRBD1 (6 bases). The receptor was isolated from a boy aged 2-9 years with active or convalescent COVID-19. Sample: peripheral blood. DNA for the CDR3: TGTGCCAGCAGTCAACGACAGGTCCCTGAAGCTTTCTTT. Encoded protein: CASSQRQVPEAFF.